This T cell receptor (beta chain) was documented in a study of blood T cell repertoires in COVID-19. Per the original methods: Amplification with reference gene primers provided the estimates of nucleated cell counts. TCRdb's copy holds only in-frame clones and misses some; the assay was immunoSEQ multiplex PCR. V and J calls and clone size are as listed in that table; D and trimming were resolved from the DNA. The sample lists about 240,000 clones; roughly 79% were seen once. In Seattle, patients joined the study during active infection and were tracked longitudinally. The TCR sequence derives from a woman of 80 years or more with COVID-19, enrolled during active disease. The sequencing sample was made of peripheral blood.

CDR3 protein: CASSFSQETQYF. The CDR3 region has the DNA TGTGCCAGCAGCTTCAGTCAAGAGACCCAGTACTTC. The rearrangement links TRBV5-4 to TRBJ2-5; D uncertain. The CDR3 loop spans 12 amino acids. Per the germline V gene, CDR1 is SGHNT and CDR2 is YYREEE (reference sequence). V was pared by 2 bases and J by 2 bases, with 4 bases between. The full variable domain, with the rest looked up from reference TRBV5-4 and TRBJ2-5, is ETGVTQSPTHLIKTRGQQVTLRCSSQSGHNTVSWYQQALGQGPQFIFQYYREEENGRGNFPPRFSGLQFPNYSSELNVNALELDDSALYLCASSFSQETQYFGPGTRLLVL.